This T cell receptor beta chain derives from a study of radiation and T cells in renal cell carcinoma. Trimming stripped 5 bases from V and 0 bases from J, with 17 bases between. CDR1 SGHVS and CDR2 FNYEAQ come from the germline V gene. This CDR3 is 16 amino acids long. Profiled with immunoSEQ multiplex PCR; TCRdb holds only in-frame clones, not every one. The table has over 35,000 clones, 65% to 85% seen once. Specified time point: blood 4 weeks post-SBRT, at nephrectomy. Treatment of the sample: 15 Gy SBRT to primary tumor, nephrectomy 4 weeks later. The chain carries TRBV7-6 and TRBJ2-7; a possible D gene is TRBD2 (5 bases). The clonotype was recovered from a woman aged 70-85 years with renal cell carcinoma. Sample: blood, taken from a patient whose treatment included radiotherapy and nephrectomy. The CDR3 coding sequence is TGTGCCAGCAGCCTAGAAGCCAGCGGAATCTCCTACGAGCAGTACTTC. Its protein is CASSLEASGISYEQYF.